This entry concerns a single TCR beta chain. The entry originates in a study of T cell changes during pregnancy in multiple sclerosis. CDR1 and CDR2 (germline): SNHLY, FYNNEI. This CDR3 has 13 residues. The V gene lost 7 bases and the J gene lost 8 bases, with 14 bases spanning the gap. Sequencing was performed with immunoSEQ multiplex PCR; in TCRdb, only in-frame clones are kept and a portion is missing. The table shows under 55,000 clones, with roughly 92% occurring only once. This clonotype was obtained from a female donor with multiple sclerosis, enrolled in a pregnancy study. The gene calls are TRBV2 and TRBJ2-2, with a tentative D call TRBD2 (5 bases). The source was CD4+ T cells from peripheral blood mononuclear cells, collected before pregnancy. CDR3 in amino acids: CASTGPGTGELFF. The CDR3 DNA reads as TGTGCCAGCACCGGTCCGGGAACTGGGGAGCTGTTTTTT.